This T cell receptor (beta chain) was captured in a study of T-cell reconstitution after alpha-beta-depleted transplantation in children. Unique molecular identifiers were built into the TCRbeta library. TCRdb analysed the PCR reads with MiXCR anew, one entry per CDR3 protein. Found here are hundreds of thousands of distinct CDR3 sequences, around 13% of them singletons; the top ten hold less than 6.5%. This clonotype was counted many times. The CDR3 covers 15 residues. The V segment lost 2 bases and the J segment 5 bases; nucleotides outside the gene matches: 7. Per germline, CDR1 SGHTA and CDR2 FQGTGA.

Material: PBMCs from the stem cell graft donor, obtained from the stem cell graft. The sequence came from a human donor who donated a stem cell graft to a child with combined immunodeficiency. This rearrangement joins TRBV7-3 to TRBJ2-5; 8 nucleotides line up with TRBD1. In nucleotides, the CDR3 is TGTGCCAGCAGCTTAGGACAGGGACGGTCGGAGACCCAGTACTTC. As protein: CASSLGQGRSETQYF.